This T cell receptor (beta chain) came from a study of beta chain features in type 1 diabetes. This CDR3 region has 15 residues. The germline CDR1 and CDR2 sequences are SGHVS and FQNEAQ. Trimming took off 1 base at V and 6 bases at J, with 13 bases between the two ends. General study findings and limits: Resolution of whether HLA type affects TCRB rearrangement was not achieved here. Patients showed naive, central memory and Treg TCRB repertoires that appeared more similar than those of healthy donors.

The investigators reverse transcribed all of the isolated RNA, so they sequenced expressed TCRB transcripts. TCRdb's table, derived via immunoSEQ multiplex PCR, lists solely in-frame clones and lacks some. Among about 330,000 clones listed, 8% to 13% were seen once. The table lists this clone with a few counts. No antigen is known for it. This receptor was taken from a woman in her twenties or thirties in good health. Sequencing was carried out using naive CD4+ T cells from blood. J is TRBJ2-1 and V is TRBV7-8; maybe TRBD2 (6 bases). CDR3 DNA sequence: TGTGCCAGCAGCTTAGAAATTGGGACTGGCAATGAGCAGTTCTTC. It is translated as CASSLEIGTGNEQFF.